The entry below describes one T cell receptor (beta chain). Its cognate antigen has yet to be identified. The input lacks base qualities; no much larger clone sits a single base away. The data were taken from a study of neoadjuvant nivolumab and ipilimumab in lung cancer (TCRdb year 2020). Turning to the overall study: In the NEOSTAR trial, nivolumab was administered intravenously at 3 mg/kg on days 1, 15 and 29, and the combination arm also received ipilimumab 1 mg/kg on day 1 only. The primary trial endpoint was the major pathologic response (MPR) rate in the intention-to-treat population in each study arm. A total of about 43 patients with operable NSCLC were treated in the trial, with about 23 randomized to nivolumab monotherapy and 21 randomized to nivolumab plus ipilimumab. The study compared TCR repertoires in pretherapy (baseline) peripheral blood with TCR repertoires in tumors resected at surgery following neoadjuvant immune checkpoint blockade. Matched pretherapy and resected tumor pairs were analyzed for seven patients, of whom four received nivolumab and three received nivolumab plus ipilimumab.

The library was built by means of the immunoSEQ multiplex PCR assay. The original methods were these. Richness and clonality were used to summarize the repertoires, and clones that significantly expanded or contracted between pre- and post-therapy samples were identified. The source is immuneACCESS, and TCRdb retained only in-frame sequences with V and J called. Part of the clones is not carried over; for the studies checked, unresolved V genes explain less than half of this, and the remainder is unexplained. V and J calls and clone size come straight from that table; D and trimming were deduced from the DNA. Present in this sample are 6,000 to 8,500 clones, approximately 83% of which were seen just once. The ten largest clones represent about 5% of the sample. Overall study outcomes, separate from this receptor: No significant correlation was found between TCR clonality and pathologic tumor regression, and only one major-pathologic-response sample was available for the clonality analysis. Richness in tumors resected after neoadjuvant therapy showed a positive correlation with pretherapy blood TCR richness (Spearman R ~ 0.82). Tumor T-cell richness and clonality rose from pretherapy to surgery in three of three dual-therapy tumors but in only two of four nivolumab-treated tumors. Resected tumors had greater TCR richness and clonality than tumor-adjacent uninvolved lung, and increases were observed in more dual-therapy-treated tumors. TCR sequencing was performed in a small number of samples.

The meaning of the sample's time point label: at surgical resection after neoadjuvant nivolumab +/- ipilimumab. The samples were taken from NEOSTAR, a phase 2 randomized trial in operable NSCLC that tested neoadjuvant nivolumab or nivolumab plus ipilimumab, followed by surgery. CDR1 and CDR2 (SGHDN, FVKESK) derive from the germline V gene. The CDR3 covers 17 residues, taking in both the cysteine and the phenylalanine. Just the 51-base CDR3 DNA is kept, in frame starting at base 1. The germline V end is reduced by 6 bases and the J end by 0 bases; junction bases left unmatched: 9. Recombination joined TRBV14 with TRBJ1-5, and 9 bases in between align with TRBD1. This material consisted of tumor tissue, taken after neoadjuvant nivolumab, alone or with ipilimumab, at or shortly before surgery. This receptor was taken from an adult with non-small cell lung cancer. The DNA sequence reads TGTGCCAGCAGACCAACCGACAGGGGGGATAGCAATCAGCCCCAGCATTTT. This encodes CASRPTDRGDSNQPQHF.